The 32 T cell receptor beta chains given below trace back to one sample, sequenced in a study of neurological immune-mediated disorders. TCRdb ran MiXCR on the 5' RACE reads and lists one entry per CDR3 protein. The table records approximately 50,000 distinct CDR3 sequences, approximately 3.9% of them present only once. The sequenced material came from PBMCs. The source is a man aged 55 to 70 with multiple sclerosis.

This clonotype was seen more than once but under ten times. The V call is TRBV25-1, the J call TRBJ2-7; D gene ambiguous. Trimming stripped 6 bases from V and 12 bases from J, with 12 bases between. The CDR3 sequence is 10 residues long. Germline V lookup: CDR1 MGHDK, CDR2 SYGVNS. CDR3 sequence: CASSANAWYF. The CDR3 DNA follows: TGTGCCAGCAGCGCAAATGCTTGGTACTTC.

In this sample, this clonotype turned up many times. This chain connects TRBV20-1 to TRBJ2-5; perhaps TRBD2 as D (7 bases). Trimming took 3 bases from V and 5 from J, leaving 10 bases between them. There are 12 residues in the CDR3. From germline, CDR1 is DFQATT and CDR2 SNEGSKA (reference sequence). The CDR3 bases are TGCAGTGCTAGCGGGGGGCAGGAGACCCAGTACTTC. This sequence encodes CSASGGQETQYF.

This clonotype has only a few counts. This chain connects TRBV5-1 to TRBJ2-7; TRBD1 or TRBD2 may be the D gene (5 bases each). There are 14 residues in the CDR3. Trimming stripped 3 bases from V and 0 bases from J, with 10 bases between. Germline V gene sequence: CDR1 SGHRS, CDR2 YFSETQ. The CDR3 coding sequence is TGCGCCAGCAGCTCATGGGACGTCTCCTACGAGCAGTACTTC. It codes for CASSSWDVSYEQYF.

This clonotype has at least ten counts. J is TRBJ1-4 and V is TRBV20-1; D ambiguous. This CDR3 region has 14 residues. Trimming cost V 2 bases and J 7 bases, with 14 bases left between them. Per the germline V gene, CDR1 is DFQATT and CDR2 is SNEGSKA (reference sequence). CDR3 sequence (DNA): TGCAGTGCTAGAAAAGGGTCGCAGAGTGAAAAACTGTTTTTT. Protein: CSARKGSQSEKLFF.

This clonotype was counted ten times or more. The V call is TRBV20-1, the J call TRBJ2-7; perhaps TRBD2 as D (6 bases). CDR1 DFQATT and CDR2 SNEGSKA come from the germline V gene (reference sequence). Trimming removed 5 bases at V and 3 bases at J, with 17 bases between. The CDR3 extends over 14 amino acids. CDR3 DNA sequence: TGCAGTGCTTCCCCTCGCGGGGCGGGCTACGAGCAGTACTTC. This sequence encodes CSASPRGAGYEQYF.

There are many counts of this clonotype. The CDR3 loop reads CSATPYGGRTDTQYF. Written as DNA, the CDR3 is TGCAGTGCTACACCGTACGGGGGTCGCACAGATACGCAGTATTTT. V is TRBV20-1 and J is TRBJ2-3, with D perhaps matching TRBD2 (6 bases). The CDR3 runs to 15 residues. Trimming cost V 4 bases and J 1 base, with 15 bases left between them. CDR1 and CDR2 from the germline V gene are DFQATT and SNEGSKA (reference sequence).

The table lists this clonotype with many counts. The rearrangement joins TRBV20-1 to TRBJ2-7, with 14 bases aligning to TRBD2. The CDR3 loop spans 15 amino acids. Germline V gene data show CDR1 as DFQATT and CDR2 as SNEGSKA (reference sequence). V lost 1 base, J lost 4 bases, and 3 bases stayed unmatched. In DNA, the CDR3 is TGCAGTGCTAGAGCAGGGACTAGCGGGAGTTACGAGCAGTACTTC. It encodes CSARAGTSGSYEQYF.

In its sample, this clonotype was seen many times. The V gene is TRBV5-1, the J gene TRBJ2-1, with 7 bases lining up with TRBD1. CDR1 is SGHRS, CDR2 YFSETQ, per germline. CDR3 length: 14 amino acids. The ends lost 4 bases at V and 5 bases at J; junction bases unmatched: 6. This CDR3 reads CASSRDSPNNEQFF. CDR3 DNA sequence: TGCGCCAGCAGCCGGGACAGCCCAAACAATGAGCAGTTCTTC. The whole variable domain, remainder taken from reference TRBV5-1 and TRBJ2-1, is KAGVTQTPRYLIKTRGQQVTLSCSPISGHRSVSWYQQTPGQGLQFLFEYFSETQRNKGNFPGRFSGRQFSNSRSEMNVSTLELGDSALYLCASSRDSPNNEQFFGPGTRLTVL.

This clonotype was seen many times. The rearrangement links TRBV5-6 to TRBJ1-1; D may be TRBD1 (5 bases). Per germline, CDR1 SGHDT and CDR2 YYEEEE. V dropped 3 bases and J dropped 0 bases, with 12 bases sitting between them. The CDR3 spans 15 residues. CDR3 loop: CASSSAGAMNTEAFF. As DNA, the CDR3 is TGTGCCAGCAGCTCCGCCGGGGCTATGAACACTGAAGCTTTCTTT.

This clonotype was seen ten or more times. This chain connects TRBV20-1 to TRBJ2-3; 16 bases agree with TRBD2. V lost 3 bases to trimming and J lost 3 bases; unmatched junction nucleotides: 12. CDR3 length equals 19 residues. Germline V gene lookup returns CDR1 DFQATT and CDR2 SNEGSKA (reference sequence). The CDR3 sequence: CSASGSGLAGGQRTDTQYF. The CDR3 nucleotides read TGCAGTGCTAGTGGGTCGGGACTAGCGGGGGGGCAAAGGACAGATACGCAGTATTTT.

This clonotype was counted ten times or more. The chain recombines TRBV6-1 with TRBJ1-1; D may be TRBD1 (5 bases). The CDR3 is 14 residues long. Germline loops: CDR1 MNHNS, CDR2 SASEGT. Deletions cut 6 bases from V and 6 bases from J, with 17 bases between. In DNA form, the CDR3 reads TGTGCCAGCAGGGGTTTACAAAGGGGCTCTGAAGCTTTCTTT. Residues: CASRGLQRGSEAFF.

The table lists this clonotype with many counts. The chain joins TRBV5-1 to TRBJ2-1; no definite D call. The V gene lost 2 bases and the J gene lost 0 bases, with 9 bases spanning the gap. The CDR3 extends over 15 amino acids. Germline V gene data show CDR1 as SGHRS and CDR2 as YFSETQ. CDR3 nucleotide sequence: TGCGCCAGCAGCTTAGGGCCGGCCTCCTACAATGAGCAGTTCTTC. Encoded protein: CASSLGPASYNEQFF.

Ten or more counts support this clonotype. The chain is built from TRBV20-1 and TRBJ2-4, with D hard to call. The length of the CDR3 is 13 residues. Germline CDR1 is DFQATT and CDR2 is SNEGSKA (reference sequence). Trimming removed 6 bases from V and 3 bases from J, with 12 bases in between. The CDR3 sequence: CSATLGFKNIQYF. The DNA of the CDR3 is TGCAGTGCAACCCTCGGTTTCAAAAACATTCAGTACTTC.

This clonotype has at least ten counts. V and J are TRBV20-1 and TRBJ1-2; no clear D. The germline V and J ends were trimmed by 1 base and 8 bases, with 20 bases remaining between them. This CDR3 has 15 amino acids. CDR1 and CDR2 from the germline V gene are DFQATT and SNEGSKA (reference sequence). The CDR3 nucleotides read TGCAGTGCTAGAGCAAGAGGAATACGAGGCGAGGGCTACACCTTC. Translated: CSARARGIRGEGYTF.

This clonotype was recorded at least ten times. The rearrangement joins TRBV7-9 to TRBJ1-5; a possible D gene is TRBD1 (5 bases). The CDR3 loop spans 17 amino acids. Germline V gives CDR1 SEHNR, CDR2 FQNEAQ (reference sequence). Deletions cut 4 bases from V and 0 bases from J, with 16 bases between. The CDR3 DNA reads as TGTGCCAGCAGCTCCGGGGCAGAAGGGAATAGCAATCAGCCCCAGCATTTT. It specifies CASSSGAEGNSNQPQHF.

This clonotype was counted many times. The chain links TRBV21-1 to TRBJ2-2. TRBV21-1 counts as a pseudogene. The CDR3 spans 17 residues. The CDR3 coding sequence is TGTGCCAGCAGCAAGCATAGGTGTCTAGCAGACACCGGGGAGCTGTTTTTT. It yields the protein CASSKHRCLADTGELFF.

In its sample, this clonotype was seen many times. The chain is built from TRBV12-3 or TRBV12-4 and TRBJ1-1; no definite D call. With 1 base removed from V and 4 bases from J, the gap between germline ends came to 10 bases. The CDR3 is 14 residues long. This chain's CDR3 is CASSLGGSSTEAFF. CDR3 DNA: TGTGCCAGCAGTTTAGGGGGTAGTTCCACTGAAGCTTTCTTT.

In its sample, this clonotype was seen a few times. This CDR3 is CASSPGYSGNTIYF. DNA for the CDR3: TGCGCCAGCAGCCCCGGGTACAGTGGAAACACCATATATTTT. The rearrangement uses TRBV5-1 and TRBJ1-3; unclear D gene. The V gene's germline CDR1 is SGHRS and CDR2 YFSETQ. The CDR3 loop spans 14 amino acids. V dropped 4 bases and J dropped 3 bases, with 11 bases sitting between them.

This clonotype was counted many times. V usage is TRBV28 and J usage is TRBJ2-1; D is ambiguous. Trimming left V 10 bases short and J 0 bases short, with 1 base between. Germline V CDR1 and CDR2: MDHEN, SYDVKM. The CDR3 contains 10 residues. CDR3 sequence reads: CATSYNEQFF. Here the CDR3 DNA reads TGTGCCACCTCCTACAATGAGCAGTTCTTC.

This clonotype was seen only a few times. CDR3 DNA sequence: TGTGCCAGCACCTTCGGATCGGGTTATCAGCCCCAGCATTTT. This codes for CASTFGSGYQPQHF. The chain combines TRBV12-3 or TRBV12-4 with TRBJ1-5; D gene uncertain. V gave up 7 bases and J gave up 5 bases, with 15 bases separating them. This CDR3 comprises 14 residues.

This clonotype was found many times. The chain combines TRBV6-5 with TRBJ1-1; tentatively, D is TRBD1 (5 bases). Germline CDR1 MNHEY, CDR2 SVGAGI. CDR3 length: 13 amino acids. V was clipped by 6 bases and J by 3 bases, with 11 bases between them. The CDR3 sequence: CASRSGIDTEAFF. As DNA, the CDR3 is TGTGCCAGCAGATCAGGGATCGACACTGAAGCTTTCTTT.

This clonotype showed up many times. V and J are TRBV20-1 and TRBJ2-4; 10 bases agree with TRBD2. CDR3 length: 14 amino acids. Looked up from germline, CDR1 is DFQATT and CDR2 is SNEGSKA (reference sequence). V dropped 8 bases and J dropped 7; count of bases not matched to a gene: 11. The CDR3 region is CSSRNPGLANIQYF. Written as DNA, the CDR3 is TGCAGTTCTCGTAACCCGGGACTAGCGAACATTCAGTACTTC.

This clonotype was seen at least ten times. A clone one base away is much larger, so this may be a read error. V is TRBV24-1 and J is TRBJ2-2; a possible D gene is TRBD2 (6 bases). Trimming pared 12 bases from V and 2 bases from J, leaving 12 bases between. The CDR3 spans 13 residues. CDR1 is KGHDR, CDR2 SFDVKD, per germline. The CDR3 DNA follows: TGTGCCCACATGCGGGGTAACACCGGGGAGCTGTTTTTT. As protein: CAHMRGNTGELFF.

This clonotype occurred many times. The chain has TRBV25-1 and TRBJ2-1; maybe TRBD2 (5 bases). Trimming removed 6 bases at V and 4 bases at J, with 13 bases between. Germline CDR1 is MGHDK and CDR2 is SYGVNS. CDR3 length: 14 amino acids. The chain's CDR3 is CASRSGGLYNEQFF. As DNA, the CDR3 is TGTGCCAGCAGATCAGGAGGACTGTACAATGAGCAGTTCTTC.

This clonotype occurred many times. The chain joins TRBV27 to TRBJ1-1; possibly TRBD1 for D (6 bases). The CDR3 has 13 residues. Deletions cut 2 bases from V and 4 bases from J, with 8 bases between. CDR1 and CDR2 (germline): MNHEY, SMNVEV (reference sequence). Written as DNA, the CDR3 is TGTGCCAGCAGTTTAGCGGGGGCCACTGAAGCTTTCTTT. Encoded protein: CASSLAGATEAFF.

This clonotype was picked up many times. The chain combines TRBV20-1 with TRBJ2-4; D is possibly TRBD2 (6 bases). With 7 bases removed from V and 0 bases from J, the gap between germline ends came to 10 bases. CDR1 is DFQATT and CDR2 is SNEGSKA in the germline V gene (reference sequence). This CDR3 is built from 13 residues. The CDR3 DNA reads as TGCAGTGGGAGGGGCTTAGCCAAAAACATTCAGTACTTC. Protein product: CSGRGLAKNIQYF.

The rearrangement uses TRBV21-1 and TRBJ2-2; the table gives TRBD2 as D, unverified against the DNA. TRBV21-1 is flagged as a pseudogene. The CDR3 runs 17 residues. CDR3 residues: CASSTRTSGGNTGELFF. Written as DNA, the CDR3 is TGTGCCAGCAGCACCCGGACTAGCGGGGGGAACACCGGGGAGCTGTTTTTT.

This clonotype was picked up many times. This rearrangement joins TRBV29-1 to TRBJ1-2; D may be TRBD1 (5 bases). With 7 bases removed from V and 7 bases from J, the gap between germline ends came to 19 bases. CDR1 and CDR2 from the germline V gene are SQVTM and ANQGSEA. This CDR3 is built from 13 residues. DNA for the CDR3: TGCAGCGGGGCGGGGCAGGGCTTTATTGGCTACACCTTC. Protein sequence: CSGAGQGFIGYTF.

This clonotype was picked up many times. The chain links TRBV6-5 to TRBJ1-4; 8 positions match TRBD1. J gave up 7 bases and V 0 bases, and 4 bases lay outside the gene matches. CDR1 and CDR2 from the germline V gene are MNHEY and SVGAGI. The length of the CDR3 is 15 residues. The CDR3 DNA follows: TGTGCCAGCAGTTACTCTGGGACAGGCGGTGAAAAACTGTTTTTT. It codes for CASSYSGTGGEKLFF.

This clonotype was seen repeatedly, ten times or more. The genes are TRBV6-1 and TRBJ2-2; D is undetermined. V lost 7 bases and J 5 bases, leaving 11 bases between the germline ends. Germline CDR1 MNHNS, CDR2 SASEGT. The CDR3 consists of 13 residues. Here the CDR3 reads CASTAVKTGELFF. As DNA, the CDR3 is TGTGCCAGCACGGCAGTAAAGACCGGGGAGCTGTTTTTT.

With respect to this clonotype: Being one base from a much bigger clone, this may be a read error. The rearrangement uses TRBV5-1 and TRBJ2-1; no clear D gene. CDR3 length equals 13 residues. Germline CDR1 is SGHRS and CDR2 is YFSETQ. V shed 9 bases and J shed 0 bases, with 10 bases lying between them. The CDR3: CANTLGSYNEQFF. Here the CDR3 DNA reads TGCGCCAACACGCTCGGCTCCTACAATGAGCAGTTCTTC.

This clonotype was seen at least ten times. The rearrangement uses TRBV20-1 and TRBJ1-5; D is unresolved. Trimming shortened V by 7 bases and J by 9 bases, and 19 bases separated the two germline ends. The CDR3 is 13 amino acids. Germline assignment: CDR1 DFQATT and CDR2 SNEGSKA (reference sequence). CDR3 DNA sequence: TGCAGTGTGCTAGGGCCGGGCAATGGGCCCCAGCATTTT. Its translation is CSVLGPGNGPQHF.